This T cell receptor beta chain was documented in a study of CD8+CD57+ T cells in acquired aplastic anemia. For CDR3 and TCR beta VDJ profiling, genomic DNA was the template used. TCRdb used MiXCR to reprocess the reads, holding one entry per CDR3 protein. The data contain roughly 200,000 distinct CDR3 sequences, approximately 60% of them seen just once; the ten biggest clones take up 25% to 30%. Germline assignment: CDR1 SGHTA and CDR2 FQGNSA. The CDR3 has 17 residues. Trimming stripped 5 bases from V and 7 bases from J, with 26 bases between. The source is a human donor in good health. The rearrangement joins TRBV7-2 to TRBJ1-1; a weak D match, TRBD1 (5 bases). Sequencing input: sorted CD4+, CD8+, or CD8+CD57+ T cells (not recorded which) from PBMCs. The CDR3 DNA reads as TGTGCCAGCAGCCGATATTGGACAACGAACACCCTGGATGAAGCTTTCTTT. Encoded protein: CASSRYWTTNTLDEAFF.